The 4 T cell receptor beta chains below come from one sample, sequenced in a study of T-cell memory formation after mild COVID-19 listed by TCRdb under 2021. The method was 5' RACE. TCRdb shows the sequencer as Illumina NovaSeq 6000. TCRdb reprocessed the public reads (quality trimming at Q25 with fastp, clone calling with MiXCR) and kept in-frame beta chains. Rows with one shared CDR3 protein collapse into an entry with the most common genes and DNA. The sample table lists around 390,000 distinct CDR3 sequences, about 16% of them with a count of one. The top ten clones comprise roughly a fifth of the sample. Sequenced input: PBMCs or a T cell subset sorted from them (not recorded which). The receptor set was obtained from a man younger than 35 who had mild COVID-19 (a few samples of this study predate the infection). The sample titles of this study are shuffled in the database, so cell type and time point are left out; the donor was told from shared clones.

This clonotype was observed a handful of times. The chain links TRBV11-2 to TRBJ2-1; no clear D gene. The CDR3 contains 17 residues. Trimming removed 0 bases from V and 3 bases from J, with 15 bases in between. Germline V gene lookup returns CDR1 SGHAT and CDR2 FQNNGV. The CDR3 is CASSLEGSGPNYNEQFF. CDR3 bases: TGTGCCAGCAGCTTAGAAGGTTCCGGGCCAAACTACAATGAGCAGTTCTTC.

The chain joins TRBV5-4 to TRBJ2-1, with 10 positions matching TRBD2. The germline gives CDR1 SGHNT, CDR2 YYREEE (reference sequence). The CDR3 spans 20 residues. V shed 4 bases, J shed 0 bases, and the junction held 16 bases outside the gene matches. This CDR3 is CASSPTRASGGYSSYNEQFF. For the CDR3, the DNA is TGTGCCAGCAGCCCAACGAGGGCTAGCGGGGGCTACAGCTCCTACAATGAGCAGTTCTTC.

This clonotype was seen more than once but under ten times. V usage is TRBV7-8 and J usage is TRBJ1-1, with a possible D match to TRBD1 (6 bases). The CDR3 extends over 17 amino acids. Germline CDR1 SGHVS, CDR2 FQNEAQ. V was cut by 5 bases and J by 3 bases, with 22 bases left in between. The CDR3 reads CASSPGRWGPRYTEAFF. In nucleotides, the CDR3 is TGTGCCAGCAGCCCCGGGAGGTGGGGGCCAAGGTACACTGAAGCTTTCTTT. Complete variable domain (other parts from reference TRBV7-8 and TRBJ1-1): GAGVSQSPRYKVAKRGQDVALRCDPISGHVSLFWYQQALGQGPEFLTYFQNEAQLDKSGLPSDRFFAERPEGSVSTLKIQRTQQEDSAVYLCASSPGRWGPRYTEAFFGQGTRLTVV.

The V and J genes are TRBV14 and TRBJ2-3, with 11 bases matching TRBD2. V lost 5 bases to trimming and J lost 4 bases; unmatched junction nucleotides: 5. There are 15 residues in the CDR3. Germline V gene sequence: CDR1 SGHDN, CDR2 FVKESK. For the CDR3, the DNA is TGTGCCAGCAGCGAGAGACTAGCGGGGCCAGATACGCAGTATTTT. This encodes CASSERLAGPDTQYF. The variable domain in full, completed from reference TRBV14 and TRBJ2-3, reads EAGVTQFPSHSVIEKGQTVTLRCDPISGHDNLYWYRRVMGKEIKFLLHFVKESKQDESGMPNNRFLAERTGGTYSTLKVQPAELEDSGVYFCASSERLAGPDTQYFGPGTRLTVL.